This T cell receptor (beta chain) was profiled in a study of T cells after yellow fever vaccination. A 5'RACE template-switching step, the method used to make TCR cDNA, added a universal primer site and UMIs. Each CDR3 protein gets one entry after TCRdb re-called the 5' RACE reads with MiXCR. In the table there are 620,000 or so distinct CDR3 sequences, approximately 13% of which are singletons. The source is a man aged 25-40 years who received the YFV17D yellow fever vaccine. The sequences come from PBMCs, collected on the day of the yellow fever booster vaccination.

The CDR3 spells CATSREQMSSPLHF. For the CDR3, the DNA is TGTGCCACCAGCAGAGAACAGATGAGTTCACCCCTCCACTTT. The chain links TRBV15 to TRBJ1-6; no definite D call. The CDR3 sequence is 14 residues long. V was trimmed by 0 bases and J by 9 bases, leaving 9 bases between them. Germline CDR1 LNHNV, CDR2 YYDKDF (reference sequence).